The text below deals with one T cell receptor (beta chain). These data are taken from a study of blood T cell repertoires in COVID-19. Study background: Sites across the United States, Italy and Spain contributed samples from acute and convalescent COVID-19. Sample material is recorded as cDNA or gDNA derived from T cells, B-cell-depleted T cells, or PBMCs.

Generated by immunoSEQ multiplex PCR, the TCRdb table keeps only in-frame clones and is missing some. Counted here are under 80,000 clones, around 85% occurring once; the ten biggest clones make up around 5%. Germline V gives CDR1 SNHLY, CDR2 FYNNEI. The CDR3 contains 15 residues. Trimming cost V 5 bases and J 6 bases; bases outside gene matches: 5. The sample consisted of peripheral blood. This receptor was taken from a man aged 65 to 85 with acute or convalescent COVID-19. The V and J genes are TRBV2 and TRBJ2-3; 13 bases match TRBD2. The CDR3 nucleotides are TGTGCCAGCAGTCCATGGACTAGCGGGGGCGATACGCAGTATTTT. It translates to CASSPWTSGGDTQYF.